The T cell receptor (beta chain) under discussion was sequenced for a study of chemoradiotherapy in HPV16-positive cancers. Study in general: A couple of HPV16-positive patients' cells yielded candidate HPV-specific clones and common motifs. Findings of the study overall: Candidate HPV-specific clones and E7-related TCR motifs grew in tumor during treatment. The functional HPV-specific definition rests on just two HPV16-positive patients. For HPV16-positive patients, expanding HPV-responsive T cells associated with longer recurrence-free survival.

This table comes from immunoSEQ multiplex PCR, and its TCRdb copy is limited to in-frame clones, with some not included. The data contain 3,200 or so clones, 90% of them singletons. Note on this clone: What it recognizes is unknown.

This CDR3 contains 16 residues. From germline, CDR1 is SGHRS and CDR2 YFSETQ. Deletions cut 7 bases from V and 1 base from J, with 18 bases between. The TCR sequence derives from a human donor with HPV-associated anogenital cancer. This material consisted of tumor tissue, taken from a patient who underwent chemoradiotherapy. The chain carries TRBV5-1 and TRBJ2-1; D may be TRBD2 (6 bases). The DNA of the CDR3 is TGCGCCAGCCGGGCGGGTCCTGGGAGGTCCTACAATGAGCAGTTCTTC. Translation gives CASRAGPGRSYNEQFF.